The present entry profiles one T cell receptor (beta chain) with its context. Its antigen is currently unknown. Germline V gives CDR1 LNHDA, CDR2 SQIVND (reference sequence). V dropped 3 bases and J dropped 6; count of bases not matched to a gene: 11. The CDR3 covers 15 residues. 13 Jbeta primers and 60 Vbeta primers were used for the PCR. TCRdb keeps only in-frame clones here, not all; method: immunoSEQ multiplex PCR. This listing includes some 75,000 clones. The record originates from a study of cytomegalovirus exposure and HLA in healthy donors. Study in general: Earlier findings included 117 million unique TCR beta sequences obtained from 180 million or so T cells.

Study-level points and caveats: It was taken for granted in presence/absence analyses that sequencing depth across donors was roughly uniform. HLA alleles were associated with 16,000 or so TCR beta sequences in a later analysis at 0.05 false discovery rate. From TCR beta sequences, most subjects' HLA-A and HLA-B alleles were reportedly predicted accurately.

This clonotype originated in a man aged 35 to 55 in good health and CMV-seronegative. V and J are TRBV19 and TRBJ2-7, with 7 bases lining up with TRBD1. Specimen: PBMCs. For the CDR3, the DNA is TGTGCCAGTAGTATTATCAAGGGGGCGACCTCCGAGCAGTACTTC. Translating it yields CASSIIKGATSEQYF.